These 28 T cell receptor beta chains share one sample of origin, sequenced in a study of blood T cell repertoires in COVID-19. Clones were sequenced by immunoSEQ multiplex PCR, and TCRdb holds only the in-frame ones, with some missing. The sample carries 110,000 to 150,000 clones, 85% to 90% recorded once. Source material: peripheral blood. These receptors were obtained from a man between 60 and 75 years old with active or convalescent COVID-19.

The chain is built from TRBV7-9 and TRBJ2-7; 9 nucleotides agree with TRBD2. The J segment lost 4 bases and the V segment lost 5 bases, leaving 9 bases of the junction unmatched. In germline, CDR1 is SEHNR, CDR2 FQNEAQ (reference sequence). This CDR3 comprises 15 residues. Written as DNA, the CDR3 is TGTGCCAGCAGCGTCACCCCTAGCGGGAAATACGAGCAGTACTTC. It yields the protein CASSVTPSGKYEQYF.

Details on this clone: The same CDR3 also results from other DNA sequences found in this sample. The rearrangement links TRBV4-3 to TRBJ2-1, with TRBD2 matching 13 bases. CDR3 size: 17 residues. Unmatched junction bases numbered 11, after V lost 5 bases and J lost 7 bases. Germline lookup yields CDR1 LGHNA and CDR2 YSLEER. This chain's CDR3 is CASSTGTSGTGSNEQFF. CDR3 nucleotide sequence: TGCGCCAGCAGCACAGGGACTAGCGGGACGGGTAGTAATGAGCAGTTCTTC.

The genes are TRBV6-5 and TRBJ2-5; D unclear. The V gene lost 4 bases and the J gene lost 5 bases, with 8 bases spanning the gap. Germline values: CDR1 MNHEY, CDR2 SVGAGI. CDR3 length: 12 amino acids. CDR3 loop: CASSLKPETQYF. The CDR3 DNA reads TGTGCCAGCAGTTTGAAGCCGGAGACCCAGTACTTC.

The genes are TRBV5-3 and TRBJ1-6; D unclear. TRBV5-3 qualifies as an ORF whose function is uncertain. CDR3 size: 15 residues. The V gene lost 1 base and the J gene lost 0 bases, with 5 bases spanning the gap. CDR3 coding DNA: TGTGCCAGAAGCTTGCGCAGCTCCTATAATTCACCCCTCCACTTT. It yields the protein CARSLRSSYNSPLHF.

CDR3 DNA sequence: TGCGCCAGCACCCCGACAGGGGGAGACACTGAAGCTTTCTTT. Amino acids: CASTPTGGDTEAFF. V and J are TRBV5-1 and TRBJ1-1; TRBD1 agrees at 9 bases. This CDR3 is built from 14 residues. The ends lost 6 bases at V and 3 bases at J; junction bases unmatched: 6. In germline, CDR1 is SGHRS, CDR2 YFSETQ.

This chain joins TRBV7-3 and TRBJ2-1; 8 nucleotides agree with TRBD2. Per the germline V gene, CDR1 is SGHTA and CDR2 is FQGTGA. This CDR3 contains 15 residues. J lost 1 base, V lost 6 bases, and 5 bases had no gene match. In DNA form, the CDR3 reads TGTGCCAGCAGTTCAATAGCGGGGTCCTACAATGAGCAGTTCTTC. Its translation: CASSSIAGSYNEQFF. The full variable domain, its missing parts supplied by reference TRBV7-3 and TRBJ2-1, is GAGVSQTPSNKVTEKGKYVELRCDPISGHTALYWYRQSLGQGPEFLIYFQGTGAADDSGLPNDRFFAVRPEGSVSTLKIQRTERGDSAVYLCASSSIAGSYNEQFFGPGTRLTVL.

The chain combines TRBV4-1 with TRBJ2-3; a weak D match, TRBD1 (5 bases). V was shortened by 6 bases and J by 5 bases, with 18 bases between the two germline ends. The CDR3 sequence is 15 residues long. Germline V gives CDR1 MGHRA, CDR2 YSYEKL. The CDR3 sequence: CASRRQPGFGDTQYF. CDR3 nucleotides: TGCGCCAGCAGACGACAGCCAGGGTTTGGAGATACGCAGTATTTT.

The gene calls are TRBV28 and TRBJ1-5, with 7 bases aligning to TRBD1. There are 12 residues in the CDR3. J was trimmed by 8 bases and V by 8 bases; bases with no gene match: 6. CDR1 MDHEN and CDR2 SYDVKM come from the germline V gene. This chain's CDR3 is CASGQAGKPQHF. CDR3 nucleotides: TGTGCCAGCGGACAGGCGGGAAAGCCCCAGCATTTT.

This clone was counted only a few times. The chain joins TRBV24-1 to TRBJ2-5; possible D gene TRBD2, 5 bases. This CDR3 has 15 amino acids. Germline V gene sequence: CDR1 KGHDR, CDR2 SFDVKD. V was cut by 6 bases and J by 1 base, with 14 bases left in between. CDR3 nucleotide sequence: TGTGCCACCAGTAACATTGAGGCGGGCCAAGAGACCCAGTACTTC. Its translation is CATSNIEAGQETQYF.

The rearrangement links TRBV6-5 to TRBJ1-5; tentatively, D is TRBD1 (6 bases). Germline-derived CDR1 and CDR2 are MNHEY and SVGAGI. The CDR3 covers 15 residues. V was clipped by 6 bases and J by 0 bases, with 12 bases between them. CDR3 loop: CASRALGGSNQPQHF. The CDR3 nucleotides are TGTGCCAGCAGGGCGCTAGGGGGTAGCAATCAGCCCCAGCATTTT.

The chain joins TRBV6-2 or TRBV6-3 to TRBJ1-5; D gene uncertain. This CDR3 is built from 14 residues. CDR1 MNHEY and CDR2 SVGEGT come from the germline V gene. Trimming left V 2 bases short and J 7 bases short, with 12 bases between. The CDR3 reads CASSYGGGKQPQHF. In nucleotides, the CDR3 is TGTGCCAGCAGTTACGGAGGCGGAAAACAGCCCCAGCATTTT.

As regards this clone: This CDR3 is also generated by other DNA sequences in the sample. The genes are TRBV6-2 or TRBV6-3 and TRBJ2-1; 8 bases map to TRBD2. The germline V gene encodes CDR1 MNHEY and CDR2 SVGEGT. Trimming cost V 0 bases and J 3 bases; bases outside gene matches: 4. CDR3 length: 16 amino acids. The CDR3 is CASSYSPSGGYNEQFF. The CDR3 DNA reads TGTGCCAGCAGTTACTCCCCCAGCGGGGGCTACAATGAGCAGTTCTTC.

V and J are TRBV11-2 and TRBJ1-3; D is uncertain. This CDR3 has 14 residues. Germline lookup yields CDR1 SGHAT and CDR2 FQNNGV. The ends were cut back, 6 bases at V and 0 bases at J, with 9 bases in the middle. As DNA, the CDR3 is TGTGCCAGCAGTCCGACTCGCTCTGGAAACACCATATATTTT. It codes for CASSPTRSGNTIYF.

The chain combines TRBV7-9 with TRBJ2-5, with D hard to call. The CDR3 runs 17 residues. Germline CDR1 SEHNR, CDR2 FQNEAQ (reference sequence). V was shortened by 1 base and J by 2 bases, with 17 bases between the two germline ends. The CDR3 region is CASSLEVKWAVQETQYF. DNA for the CDR3: TGTGCCAGCAGCTTAGAAGTAAAGTGGGCAGTGCAAGAGACCCAGTACTTC.

On this clone: The identical CDR3 is also encoded by other nucleotide sequences in the sample. The genes are TRBV7-2 and TRBJ1-3; D remains ambiguous. Germline V CDR1 and CDR2: SGHTA, FQGNSA. The CDR3 extends over 15 amino acids. Trimming left V 1 base short and J 0 bases short, with 7 bases between. CDR3 residues: CASSLGRHSGNTIYF. CDR3 nucleotides: TGTGCCAGCAGCTTAGGCAGGCACTCTGGAAACACCATATATTTT. Based on the CDR3 plus reference TRBV7-2 and TRBJ1-3, the full variable domain is GAGVSQSPSNKVTEKGKDVELRCDPISGHTALYWYRQSLGQGLEFLIYFQGNSAPDKSGLPSDRFSAERTGGSVSTLTIQRTQQEDSAVYLCASSLGRHSGNTIYFGEGSWLTVV.

V is TRBV6-4 and J is TRBJ2-3, with D perhaps TRBD2 (6 bases). The CDR3 length is 14 residues. Germline assignment: CDR1 MRHNA and CDR2 SNTAGT. The germline V and J ends were trimmed by 9 bases and 0 bases, with 13 bases remaining between them. In DNA form, the CDR3 reads TGTGCCAGTTCTAGCGAGCCTAGCACAGATACGCAGTATTTT. Protein product: CASSSEPSTDTQYF.

The chain is built from TRBV6-2 or TRBV6-3 and TRBJ2-2, with 14 nucleotides matching TRBD2. This CDR3 region has 16 residues. With 5 bases clipped from V and 6 bases from J, the junction kept 5 bases outside the gene matches. Germline CDR1 is MNHEY and CDR2 is SVGEGT. CDR3 nucleotide sequence: TGTGCCAGCAGTCCCGGGACTAGCGGGGGACCCGGGGAGCTGTTTTTT. Translating it yields CASSPGTSGGPGELFF.

V is TRBV28 and J is TRBJ2-7; 8 nucleotides match TRBD1. J was trimmed by 4 bases and V by 6 bases; bases with no gene match: 5. The CDR3 consists of 13 residues. Germline CDR1 reads MDHEN; CDR2 reads SYDVKM. CDR3 amino acids: CASRRQGPYEQYF. CDR3 DNA: TGTGCCAGCAGGAGACAGGGGCCTTACGAGCAGTACTTC.

The rearrangement uses TRBV3-1 (or the pseudogene TRBV3-2) and TRBJ2-3, with 13 bases identical to TRBD2. CDR1 LGHDT and CDR2 YNNKEL come from the germline V gene (reference sequence). With V trimmed by 5 bases and J by 1 base, 9 bases remained unmatched. CDR3 size: 18 residues. The CDR3 DNA sequence: TGTGCCAGCAGCGCCCGTACTAGCGGGGGGGCAGGCACAGATACGCAGTATTTT. It codes for CASSARTSGGAGTDTQYF.

This chain connects TRBV6-5 to TRBJ2-5; D might be TRBD1 (6 bases). Germline V gene lookup returns CDR1 MNHEY and CDR2 SVGAGI. The V gene lost 8 bases and the J gene lost 4 bases, with 8 bases spanning the gap. CDR3 length: 11 amino acids. The CDR3 is CASLGGETQYF. CDR3 bases: TGTGCCAGCCTAGGGGGAGAGACCCAGTACTTC.

The chain recombines TRBV6-5 with TRBJ2-1, with a possible D match to TRBD2 (6 bases). Germline V lookup: CDR1 MNHEY, CDR2 SVGAGI. The CDR3 totals 14 residues. V lost 0 bases, J lost 9 bases, and 12 bases lay in between. The CDR3 coding sequence is TGTGCCAGCAGTTACTCCCCTCGGGGGAGTGAGCAGTTCTTC. Amino acid sequence: CASSYSPRGSEQFF.

The sample holds one count of this clone. The chain uses TRBV4-3 and TRBJ1-2; TRBD1 might be the D (5 bases). This CDR3 spans 14 amino acids. Germline CDR1 and CDR2: LGHNA and YSLEER. Trimming cost V 0 bases and J 7 bases, with 12 bases left between them. The CDR3 DNA follows: TGCGCCAGCAGCCAAGAGAAGGGGATGGGTGGCTACACCTTC. This codes for CASSQEKGMGGYTF.

The J gene is TRBJ1-4, the V gene TRBV18; TRBD1 is a possible D gene (5 bases). The CDR3 runs to 16 residues. The V end was cut by 10 bases, the J end by 8 bases, with 26 bases between. CDR1 and CDR2 (germline): KGHSH, LQKENI. This CDR3 is CATHESVGTSREKLFF. Here the CDR3 DNA reads TGTGCCACCCATGAATCAGTCGGGACTTCCCGGGAAAAACTGTTTTTT.

The V and J genes are TRBV4-3 and TRBJ2-1; no firm D call. The CDR3 spans 15 residues. Germline CDR1 and CDR2: LGHNA and YSLEER. Trimming removed 0 bases from V and 0 bases from J, with 6 bases in between. The CDR3 DNA reads TGCGCCAGCAGCCAAGATCGGAGCTCCTACAATGAGCAGTTCTTC. As protein: CASSQDRSSYNEQFF.

V gene TRBV28 combines with J gene TRBJ1-6; a weak D match, TRBD1 (6 bases). V was clipped by 7 bases and J by 10 bases, with 14 bases between them. This CDR3 is built from 13 residues. Germline V gene data show CDR1 as MDHEN and CDR2 as SYDVKM. The CDR3 here is CASKLWTVSPLHF. The CDR3 DNA is TGTGCCAGCAAGCTGTGGACAGTCTCACCCCTCCACTTT.

Here the CDR3 DNA reads TGCGCCAGCAGCTTGGGGGCGGGGGCTGATAGCTACGAGCAGTACTTC. Protein sequence: CASSLGAGADSYEQYF. This chain connects TRBV5-1 to TRBJ2-7; possible D gene TRBD2, 7 bases. Trimming removed 0 bases at V and 3 bases at J, with 16 bases between. This CDR3 contains 16 residues. The germline V gene encodes CDR1 SGHRS and CDR2 YFSETQ.

V gene TRBV5-1 combines with J gene TRBJ2-7; possibly TRBD1 for D (6 bases). Germline V CDR1 and CDR2: SGHRS, YFSETQ. The length of the CDR3 is 15 residues. Trimming stripped 6 bases from V and 1 base from J, with 17 bases between. CDR3: CASILTGQISYEQYF. Here the CDR3 DNA reads TGCGCCAGCATCCTGACGGGACAAATATCCTACGAGCAGTACTTC.

DNA for the CDR3: TGTGCCAGCAGCTTAGCGGGGGGACAGGGGGAAGAGACCCAGTACTTC. Amino acids: CASSLAGGQGEETQYF. The rearrangement joins TRBV7-6 to TRBJ2-5, with 11 bases that match TRBD1. In germline, CDR1 is SGHVS, CDR2 FNYEAQ. The V and J ends lost 0 bases and 3 bases, in that order; junction bases with no gene match: 3. The CDR3 has 16 residues.